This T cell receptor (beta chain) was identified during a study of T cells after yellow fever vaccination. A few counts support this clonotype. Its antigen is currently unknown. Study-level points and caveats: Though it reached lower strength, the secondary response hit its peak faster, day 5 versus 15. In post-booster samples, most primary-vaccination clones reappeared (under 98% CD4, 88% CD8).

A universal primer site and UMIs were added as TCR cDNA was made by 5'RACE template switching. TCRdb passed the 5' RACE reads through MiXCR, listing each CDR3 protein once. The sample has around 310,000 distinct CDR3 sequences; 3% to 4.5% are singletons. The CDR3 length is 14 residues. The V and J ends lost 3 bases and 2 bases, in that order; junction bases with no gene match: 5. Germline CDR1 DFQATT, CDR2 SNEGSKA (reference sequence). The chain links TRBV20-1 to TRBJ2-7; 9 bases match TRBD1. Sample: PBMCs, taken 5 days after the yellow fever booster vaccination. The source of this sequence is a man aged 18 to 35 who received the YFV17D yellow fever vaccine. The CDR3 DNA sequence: TGCAGTGCTAGGGGGGACAGGGAAGCCTACGAGCAGTACTTC. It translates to CSARGDREAYEQYF.